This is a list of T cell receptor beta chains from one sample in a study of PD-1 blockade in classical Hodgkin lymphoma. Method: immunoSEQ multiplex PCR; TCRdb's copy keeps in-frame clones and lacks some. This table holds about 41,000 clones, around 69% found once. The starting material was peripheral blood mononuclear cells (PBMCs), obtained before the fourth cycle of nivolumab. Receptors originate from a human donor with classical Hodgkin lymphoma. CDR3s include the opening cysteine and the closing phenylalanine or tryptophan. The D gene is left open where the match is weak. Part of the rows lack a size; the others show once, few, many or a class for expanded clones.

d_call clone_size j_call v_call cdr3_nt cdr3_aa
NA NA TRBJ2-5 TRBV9 TGTGCCAGCAGCGTAGGGGGGGCACAAGAGACCCAGTACTTC CASSVGGAQETQYF
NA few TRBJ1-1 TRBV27 TGTGCCAGTGCTACAGGGTGGTTTCAGAACACTGAAGCTTTCTTT CASATGWFQNTEAFF
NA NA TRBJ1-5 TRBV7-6 TGTGCCAGCAGCTTAGGCGAGAATCAGCCCCAGCATTTT CASSLGENQPQHF
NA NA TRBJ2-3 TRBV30 TGTGCCGGGCTCGGGGGCGGGGATACGCAGTATTTT CAGLGGGDTQYF
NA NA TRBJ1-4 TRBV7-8 TGTGCCAGCAGCTTAGAGGCAGTTAATGAAAAACTGTTTTTT CASSLEAVNEKLFF
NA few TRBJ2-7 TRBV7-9 TGTGCCAGCAGCTCGGACTACGAGCAGTACTTC CASSSDYEQYF
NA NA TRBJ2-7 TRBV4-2 TGTGCCAGCAGCCAAGGCCCCCTTACCTACGAGCAGTACTTC CASSQGPLTYEQYF
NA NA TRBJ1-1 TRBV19 TGTGCCAGTATCCTGGCAGGTGAAGCTTTCTTT CASILAGEAFF
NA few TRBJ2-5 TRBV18 TGTGCCAGCTCACCACGAGACGGCTACCAAGAGACCCAGTACTTC CASSPRDGYQETQYF
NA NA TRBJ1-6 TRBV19 TGTGCCAGTACCCCAGGAGGGGCCCGTCTTGGGCCCCTCCACTTT CASTPGGARLGPLHF
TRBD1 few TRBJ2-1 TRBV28 TGTGCCACGAGGACAGGTCCTTACAATGAGCAGTTCTTC CATRTGPYNEQFF
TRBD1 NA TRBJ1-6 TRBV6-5 TGTGCCAGCAGTGCATGGGACAGCAATTCACCCCTCCACTTT CASSAWDSNSPLHF
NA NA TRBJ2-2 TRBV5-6 TGTGCCAGCAGCTTGGAACAGCGATTTGCGAACACCGGGGAGCTGTTTTTT CASSLEQRFANTGELFF
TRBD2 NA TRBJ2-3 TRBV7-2 TGTGCCAGCAGACGTAGCGGGGGGGCCGAGTTAGATACGCAGTATTTT CASRRSGGAELDTQYF
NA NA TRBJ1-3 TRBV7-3 TGTGCCAGCAGCTTATACACGGGGCCGACCTCTGGAAACACCATATATTTT CASSLYTGPTSGNTIYF
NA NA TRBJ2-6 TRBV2 TGTGCCAGCAGTCCCCGGGCCTTTTTAACGGGGGTGGACAACGTCCTGACTTTC CASSPRAFLTGVDNVLTF
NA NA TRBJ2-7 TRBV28 TGTGCCAGCAGTTTAGGGGCAGGGAGAAGCTACGAGCAGTACTTC CASSLGAGRSYEQYF
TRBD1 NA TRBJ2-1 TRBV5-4 TGTGCCAGCAGCCCAGGGACAGGCTACAATGAGCAGTTCTTC CASSPGTGYNEQFF
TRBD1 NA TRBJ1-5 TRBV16 TGTGCCAGCAGCCAATTCAGGGACAGGGGGCATAGCAATCAGCCCCAGCATTTT CASSQFRDRGHSNQPQHF
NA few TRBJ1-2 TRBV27 TGTGCCAGCAGTTTAGAAGGAACGGCCAGCGCCTCTGGCTACACCTTC CASSLEGTASASGYTF
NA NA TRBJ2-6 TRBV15 TGTGCCACCAGCAGAGATACGGGGTCTGGGGCCAACGTCCTGACTTTC CATSRDTGSGANVLTF
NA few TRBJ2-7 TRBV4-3 TGCGCCAGCAGCCAAGAGAGACAGTTGACCTACGAGCAGTACTTC CASSQERQLTYEQYF
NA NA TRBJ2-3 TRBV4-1 TGCGCCAGCAGCCAAGAAGGGGTCGTCTTCACAGATACGCAGTATTTT CASSQEGVVFTDTQYF
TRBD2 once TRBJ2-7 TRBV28 TGTGCCAGCAGTCCCTCTAGCGGGGGTAGGGGGCAGTACTTC CASSPSSGGRGQYF
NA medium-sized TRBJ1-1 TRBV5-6 TGTGCCAGCAGCTTGGTGGGGAGAGCTGAAGCTTTCTTT CASSLVGRAEAFF